This TCR beta chain stems from a study of cytomegalovirus exposure and HLA in healthy donors. Regarding this clone: What it binds is not known.

Primers for the PCR totalled 60 Vbeta and 13 Jbeta. The protocol was immunoSEQ multiplex PCR, while the TCRdb copy is restricted to in-frame clones and leaves out a portion. The sample shows under 200,000 clones, 80% to 90% of them seen only once. Notes on the study in general: A likely sequencing artifact accounted for one observed cluster of highly shared sequence variants. Several of the most significant clusters appeared linked to common viral pathogens, based on a later analysis.

Germline CDR1 is SGHRS and CDR2 is YFSETQ. The CDR3 has 14 amino acids. V was shortened by 4 bases and J by 7 bases, with 18 bases between the two germline ends. The sequence derives from a woman aged 25 to 39 in good health and CMV-seronegative. The chain carries TRBV5-1 and TRBJ2-7; no reliable D call. The specimen sequenced was PBMCs. The CDR3 sequence: CASSQQLAVGEQYF. The CDR3 bases are TGCGCCAGCAGCCAACAACTGGCGGTCGGTGAGCAGTACTTC.